A selection of T cell receptor beta chains follows, all from one sample in a study of T cells in Graves' hyperthyroidism and ophthalmopathy. MiXCR was run by TCRdb on the multiplex PCR reads, yielding one entry per CDR3 protein. The data contain approximately 410,000 distinct CDR3 sequences, roughly an eighth of them seen just once; the ten biggest clones take up approximately 5.3%. Sequenced sample: blood. The receptor set was obtained from a woman under 30 with Graves' hyperthyroidism. The CDR3 runs from the conserved cysteine through the conserved F or W. D genes are given only for firm matches. Size is omitted from some rows. Given values are once, few, many or a class for expanded clones.

DNA: TGTGCCAGCAGTGAACAGGGTAGGGAGACCCAGTACTTC; CDR3: CASSEQGRETQYF; D: -; size: few; V: TRBV25-1; J: TRBJ2-5
DNA: TGCAGTGCCGACACAGTGGTAGGCAATGAGCAGTTCTTC; CDR3: CSADTVVGNEQFF; D: -; size: many; V: TRBV20-1; J: TRBJ2-1
DNA: TGTGCCAGCAGTGACAGGACGACGAGCGAAGCTTTCTTT; CDR3: CASSDRTTSEAFF; D: -; size: many; V: TRBV6-2/TRBV6-3; J: TRBJ1-1
DNA: TGTGCCAGCAGCCAATACGGAGCGGGCAGTTACAATGAGCAGTTCTTC; CDR3: CASSQYGAGSYNEQFF; D: -; size: many; V: TRBV3-1; J: TRBJ2-1
DNA: TGTGCCAGCCAGGGCATGGCGTCCACCGGGGAGCTGTTTTTT; CDR3: CASQGMASTGELFF; D: -; size: many; V: TRBV2; J: TRBJ2-2
DNA: TGTGCCAGCAGTCACAGGCATGGACAGCCCCAGCATTTT; CDR3: CASSHRHGQPQHF; D: -; size: -; V: TRBV12-3/TRBV12-4; J: TRBJ1-5
DNA: TGTGCCAGCATAAGCGGGAGCAACGCTCGCTCCTACAATGAGCAGTTCTTC; CDR3: CASISGSNARSYNEQFF; D: TRBD2; size: -; V: TRBV28; J: TRBJ2-1
DNA: TGTGCCATTACGGCGGGAGCGGGAACAGATACGCAGTATTTT; CDR3: CAITAGAGTDTQYF; D: TRBD2; size: few; V: TRBV10-3; J: TRBJ2-3
DNA: TGTGCCAGCAGCCAACTAGCGGGAGCTAGGACAGATACGCAGTATTTT; CDR3: CASSQLAGARTDTQYF; D: TRBD2; size: many; V: TRBV28; J: TRBJ2-3
DNA: TGTGCCAGCGGCCAGGGGGGTTTGAACACCGGGGAGCTGTTTTTT; CDR3: CASGQGGLNTGELFF; D: -; size: few; V: TRBV7-2; J: TRBJ2-2
DNA: TGCAGCGTTGGCGAGGGAGGTCGGACCGGGGAGCTGTTTTTT; CDR3: CSVGEGGRTGELFF; D: -; size: -; V: TRBV29-1; J: TRBJ2-2
DNA: TGTGCCAGCAGCCAAGCTCATAATTCACCCCTCCACTTT; CDR3: CASSQAHNSPLHF; D: -; size: -; V: TRBV14; J: TRBJ1-6
DNA: TGCAGTGCTAGAGGGTCTAGGGGCTACAATGAGCAGTTCTTC; CDR3: CSARGSRGYNEQFF; D: -; size: many; V: TRBV20-1; J: TRBJ2-1
DNA: TGTGCCAGCAGCCAAGATTATCCCGGGGGGCAGCCTAGCAATCAGCCCCAGCATTTT; CDR3: CASSQDYPGGQPSNQPQHF; D: -; size: many; V: TRBV4-2; J: TRBJ1-5
DNA: TGTGCCACCAGCAGAGATGGGGCTGAGGGGGATTGGGGAGAGACCCAGTACTTC; CDR3: CATSRDGAEGDWGETQYF; D: -; size: many; V: TRBV15; J: TRBJ2-5
DNA: TGCAGTGCTAGAGAGTCGGTAGCGTCGACCTACGAGCAGTACTTC; CDR3: CSARESVASTYEQYF; D: -; size: many; V: TRBV20-1; J: TRBJ2-7
DNA: TGCAGTGCTAGTCGACTGGGACTAGCGGGGGTAGATACGCAGTATTTT; CDR3: CSASRLGLAGVDTQYF; D: TRBD2; size: many; V: TRBV20-1; J: TRBJ2-3
DNA: TGTGCCAGCAGTGAAGCTCCTGGAGAGACCCAGTACTTC; CDR3: CASSEAPGETQYF; D: -; size: -; V: TRBV6-1; J: TRBJ2-5
DNA: TGTGCCAGCAGTTTATACCAGGGGGTTCAGGAGACCCAGTACTTC; CDR3: CASSLYQGVQETQYF; D: TRBD1; size: -; V: TRBV27; J: TRBJ2-5
DNA: TGCGCCAGCAGCTTGGGTGCGGAACTGGGGGCCAACGTCCTGACTTTC; CDR3: CASSLGAELGANVLTF; D: -; size: few; V: TRBV5-1; J: TRBJ2-6
DNA: TGTGCCAGCAGTTACGTTTCCGGGTGGCGCGGCTATGGCTACACCTTC; CDR3: CASSYVSGWRGYGYTF; D: -; size: many; V: TRBV6-2/TRBV6-3; J: TRBJ1-2
DNA: TGCAGTGGCCCCCCTAGCGGGAGGTCCCTTTCCTACAATGAGCAGTTCTTC; CDR3: CSGPPSGRSLSYNEQFF; D: TRBD2; size: -; V: TRBV20-1; J: TRBJ2-1
DNA: TGCGCCAGCAGCTTGGCCCCGCTAAGTGGGTCCTACGAGCAGTACTTC; CDR3: CASSLAPLSGSYEQYF; D: -; size: many; V: TRBV5-1; J: TRBJ2-7
DNA: TGTGCCAGCAGTCTCCCTGGCAGAAACACTGAAGCTTTCTTT; CDR3: CASSLPGRNTEAFF; D: -; size: many; V: TRBV12-3/TRBV12-4; J: TRBJ1-1
DNA: TGCAGTGCTAGGGAACAGGGTATAACGACTTTCTTT; CDR3: CSAREQGITTFF; D: -; size: many; V: TRBV20-1; J: TRBJ1-1
DNA: TGTGCCACCAGCAGAGTTGTAGCGGGCCCCACAGATACGCAGTATTTT; CDR3: CATSRVVAGPTDTQYF; D: TRBD2; size: many; V: TRBV15; J: TRBJ2-3
DNA: TGTGCCAGCAGCTTAAAACCCGCCGGACAGGGACTCCGGGCGAACACTGAAGCTTTCTTT; CDR3: CASSLKPAGQGLRANTEAFF; D: TRBD1; size: many; V: TRBV7-3; J: TRBJ1-1
DNA: TGTGCCAGCAGTCCCCGGGGCAGGGCGAGAGCCTACGAGCAGTACTTC; CDR3: CASSPRGRARAYEQYF; D: -; size: few; V: TRBV6-2/TRBV6-3; J: TRBJ2-7
DNA: TGTGCCAGCAGCTTAAGGGGGTACTCAGATACGCAGTATTTT; CDR3: CASSLRGYSDTQYF; D: -; size: many; V: TRBV13; J: TRBJ2-3
DNA: TGTGCCAGCAGCTTGGAGGGCGGCCTCGGGGAGCTGTTTTTT; CDR3: CASSLEGGLGELFF; D: -; size: many; V: TRBV5-6; J: TRBJ2-2
DNA: TGTGCCAGCAGCGGGGGTCCGGGCACTGAAGCTTTCTTT; CDR3: CASSGGPGTEAFF; D: -; size: few; V: TRBV5-6; J: TRBJ1-1
DNA: TGTGCCAGCAGCTTATCCTCATTCAATGAGCAGTTCTTC; CDR3: CASSLSSFNEQFF; D: -; size: many; V: TRBV7-8; J: TRBJ2-1
DNA: TGCAGTGCGGAGGAAGCGGGAGTGGTTGAGCAGTTCTTC; CDR3: CSAEEAGVVEQFF; D: TRBD2; size: many; V: TRBV20-1; J: TRBJ2-1
DNA: TGTGCCAGCAGCGAGCCATTGAACACTGAAGCTTTCTTT; CDR3: CASSEPLNTEAFF; D: -; size: many; V: TRBV5-5; J: TRBJ1-1
DNA: TGTGCCAGCAGCTTGGCTAGCGGGAGCGCAGCCTCCTACGAGCAGTACTTC; CDR3: CASSLASGSAASYEQYF; D: TRBD2; size: -; V: TRBV11-2; J: TRBJ2-7
DNA: TGTGCCAGCAGTCAAACAGGGGAGCCCTACAATGAGCGGTTCTTC; CDR3: CASSQTGEPYNERFF; D: TRBD1; size: -; V: TRBV3-1; J: TRBJ2-1
DNA: TGTGCCAGCAGCTCACAAGGAGATCAGCCCCAGCATTTT; CDR3: CASSSQGDQPQHF; D: -; size: -; V: TRBV7-2; J: TRBJ1-5
DNA: TGTGCCAGCAGCGTAGGTACTGGCCGAGAGCAGTTCTTC; CDR3: CASSVGTGREQFF; D: -; size: few; V: TRBV9; J: TRBJ2-1
DNA: TGTGCCAGCACCCCAAGAGGTAGCGGGATCAGGAGGGTAGGAACAGATACGCAGTATTTT; CDR3: CASTPRGSGIRRVGTDTQYF; D: TRBD2; size: few; V: TRBV3-1; J: TRBJ2-3
DNA: TGCAGTGTTACTAGCGCGAGCTCCTACAATGAGCAGTTCTTC; CDR3: CSVTSASSYNEQFF; D: TRBD2; size: -; V: TRBV20-1; J: TRBJ2-1
DNA: TGCAGTGCGGAGCGAAGCAATCAGCCCCAGCATTTT; CDR3: CSAERSNQPQHF; D: -; size: many; V: TRBV20-1; J: TRBJ1-5
DNA: TGTGCCAGTAGTCAAAGGGGGACAGGGCACACAGATACGCAGTATTTT; CDR3: CASSQRGTGHTDTQYF; D: TRBD1; size: few; V: TRBV19; J: TRBJ2-3
DNA: TGTGCCAGCAGCCGAGGGACAGGGGATGAAAAACTGTTTTTT; CDR3: CASSRGTGDEKLFF; D: TRBD1; size: few; V: TRBV28; J: TRBJ1-4
DNA: TGTGCCATCAGCTCGGACCGGGCCTACACCGGGGAGCTGTTTTTT; CDR3: CAISSDRAYTGELFF; D: -; size: -; V: TRBV10-3; J: TRBJ2-2
DNA: TGTGCCAGCAGTTTAACCGACGGTAACACCGGGGAGCTGTTTTTT; CDR3: CASSLTDGNTGELFF; D: -; size: many; V: TRBV6-1; J: TRBJ2-2
DNA: TGCAGTGCTAGTGACGGGAGGGCCTACAATGAGCAGTTCTTC; CDR3: CSASDGRAYNEQFF; D: TRBD2; size: many; V: TRBV20-1; J: TRBJ2-1
DNA: TGCAGCGTTGAGGGGGGACTAACGGGAGCCCCAGATACGCAGTATTTT; CDR3: CSVEGGLTGAPDTQYF; D: TRBD2; size: few; V: TRBV29-1; J: TRBJ2-3
DNA: TGTGCCAGCAGTGGTAAGTCAGGGGATAACACAGATACGCAGTATTTT; CDR3: CASSGKSGDNTDTQYF; D: -; size: many; V: TRBV6-4; J: TRBJ2-3
DNA: TGTGCCAGCAGTGAAGTGGGGACCTCGTACGAGCAGTACTTC; CDR3: CASSEVGTSYEQYF; D: -; size: many; V: TRBV6-1; J: TRBJ2-7
DNA: TGTGCCAGCACCCAGCGGGAGGGGAGCGAGCAGTACTTC; CDR3: CASTQREGSEQYF; D: TRBD2; size: many; V: TRBV2; J: TRBJ2-7
DNA: TGTGCCAGCAGCTTGCCGGAGCTAGATACGCAGTATTTT; CDR3: CASSLPELDTQYF; D: -; size: many; V: TRBV5-4; J: TRBJ2-3